This TCR beta chain came from a study of cytomegalovirus exposure and HLA in healthy donors. The CDR3 contains 15 residues. Germline CDR1 is KGHSH and CDR2 is LQKENI. With V trimmed by 0 bases and J by 5 bases, 5 bases remained unmatched. Amplification used 60 Vbeta primers and 13 Jbeta primers. TCRdb keeps only in-frame clones here, not all; method: immunoSEQ multiplex PCR. The sample lists under 200,000 clones, 75% to 80% seen once, with over 12% in the top ten. Specimen: PBMCs. This receptor was taken from a man aged 50 to 59 in good health and CMV-seropositive. V is TRBV18 and J is TRBJ2-7; 9 bases align to TRBD1. CDR3 in amino acids: CASSPPGQGLHEQYF. CDR3 coding DNA: TGTGCCAGCTCACCACCGGGACAGGGTCTCCACGAGCAGTACTTC.